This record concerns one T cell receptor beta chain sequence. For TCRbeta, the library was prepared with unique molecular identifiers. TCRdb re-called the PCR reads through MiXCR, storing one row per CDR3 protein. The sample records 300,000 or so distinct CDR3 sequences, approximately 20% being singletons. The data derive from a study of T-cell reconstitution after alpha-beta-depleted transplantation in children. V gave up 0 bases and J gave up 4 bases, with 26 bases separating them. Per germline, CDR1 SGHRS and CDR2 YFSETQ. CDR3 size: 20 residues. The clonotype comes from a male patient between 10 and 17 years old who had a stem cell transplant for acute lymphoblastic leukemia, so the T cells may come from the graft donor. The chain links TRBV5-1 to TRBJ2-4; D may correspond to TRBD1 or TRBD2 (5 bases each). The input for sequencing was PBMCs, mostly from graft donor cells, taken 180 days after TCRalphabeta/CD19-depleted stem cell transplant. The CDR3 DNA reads TGCGCCAGCAGCTTGGCCAGTTGGGACCGAGAGGGTTTAACGAAAAACATTCAGTACTTC. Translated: CASSLASWDREGLTKNIQYF.